Listed below are T cell receptor beta chains from one sample, sequenced in a study of vaccination and CD4 T cells after COVID-19. Which antigens these TCRs recognize remains unknown. In TCRdb, the PCR reads were re-called with MiXCR into one record per CDR3 protein. Of some 11,000 distinct CDR3 sequences in the sample, 30% are singletons; the top ten hold roughly a quarter. Sequenced sample: cultured CD4+ T cells from blood. The receptor set was obtained from a human donor with COVID-19. CDR3s include the opening cysteine and the closing phenylalanine or tryptophan. The D gene is left open where the match is weak. The listing skips clone size in some rows; elsewhere it reads once, few, many or a size class.

>.|TRBJ2-5|12|.|TRBV6-2/TRBV6-3
TGTGCCAGCAGTTACGTCAGGGAGACCCAGTACTTC
CASSYVRETQYF
>.|TRBJ2-2|14|.|TRBV19
TGTGCCAGTAGTGGGGGCGCGAACACCGGGGAGCTGTTTTTT
CASSGGANTGELFF
>few|TRBJ1-5|17|.|TRBV6-1
TGTGCCAGTTTCTCAAGTGGCGGGGCCGGTGGCAATCAGCCCCAGCATTTT
CASFSSGGAGGNQPQHF
>medium-sized|TRBJ1-6|13|.|TRBV10-1
TGCGCCAGCAGTGGTCAGAGGGATTCACCCCTCCACTTT
CASSGQRDSPLHF
>.|TRBJ1-1|13|.|TRBV30
TGTGCCTGGAGCACCCCAGGAAACACTGAAGCTTTCTTT
CAWSTPGNTEAFF
>.|TRBJ2-5|12|TRBD1|TRBV29-1
TGCAGCGGAGGACAGGGGGCTGAGACCCAGTACTTC
CSGGQGAETQYF
>.|TRBJ2-1|14|.|TRBV7-2
TGTGCCAGCAGCTTATACACTAGGGGCAATGAGCAGTTCTTC
CASSLYTRGNEQFF
>.|TRBJ2-3|16|TRBD2|TRBV4-3
TGCGCCAGCAGCCCAGCGGGGGGCCCTTTCACAGATACGCAGTATTTT
CASSPAGGPFTDTQYF
>.|TRBJ2-5|15|.|TRBV28
TGTGCCAGCAAGGTTGCGGGGGGACAGAAAGAGACCCAGTACTTC
CASKVAGGQKETQYF
>.|TRBJ2-4|15|.|TRBV7-9
TGTGCCAGCAGCCCGACCGGGACAGCCAAAAACATTCAGTACTTC
CASSPTGTAKNIQYF
>few|TRBJ2-7|14|.|TRBV27
TGTGCCAGCAGTGCCCGTAGTGGTTCCTACGAGCAGTACTTC
CASSARSGSYEQYF
>.|TRBJ1-5|17|TRBD1|TRBV28
TGTGCCAGCAGTTTACCCGGGACAGGGATTGGCAATCAGCCCCAGCATTTT
CASSLPGTGIGNQPQHF
>.|TRBJ1-5|17|TRBD1|TRBV6-1
TGTGCCAGCAAGCGAACTTCGGGACAGGGAAGCAATCAGCCCCAGCATTTT
CASKRTSGQGSNQPQHF
>.|TRBJ1-4|14|.|TRBV20-1
TGCAGTGCTAAGACCCAGGGGATCCTTGAAAAACTGTTTTTT
CSAKTQGILEKLFF
>.|TRBJ1-5|15|.|TRBV5-1
TGCGCCAGCAGCCCGGACCCGGGACTCAATCAGCCCCAGCATTTT
CASSPDPGLNQPQHF
>few|TRBJ1-1|16|TRBD1|TRBV6-1
TGTGCCAGCATAAAACGGGGACAGGGGGCAGAAGCTGAAGCTTTCTTT
CASIKRGQGAEAEAFF
>few|TRBJ1-2|12|.|TRBV29-1
TGCAGCGTTGATTTGGGGACCTATGGCTACACCTTC
CSVDLGTYGYTF
>.|TRBJ2-7|13|TRBD2|TRBV11-3
TGTGCCAGCAGCTTCGGGACTACTTCGGAGCAGTACTTC
CASSFGTTSEQYF
>.|TRBJ2-5|14|.|TRBV5-1
TGCGCCAGCACCCTAGGGCGGGGTGGGGAGACCCAGTACTTC
CASTLGRGGETQYF
>few|TRBJ1-2|14|.|TRBV10-2
TGCGCCAGCAGCCGGACCGGGGGTGACTATGGCTACACCTTC
CASSRTGGDYGYTF
>.|TRBJ2-1|11|.|TRBV4-1
TGCGCCAGCACCCGGGGGTATGAGCAGTTCTTC
CASTRGYEQFF
>.|TRBJ2-7|14|TRBD1|TRBV5-1
TGCGCCAGCAGCTCTTCGACAGGGGCCGACGAGCAGTACTTC
CASSSSTGADEQYF
>.|TRBJ2-1|17|TRBD2|TRBV19
TGTGCCAGTAGTATTGGTCCTCGACTAGCGGGTCACAATGAGCAGTTCTTC
CASSIGPRLAGHNEQFF